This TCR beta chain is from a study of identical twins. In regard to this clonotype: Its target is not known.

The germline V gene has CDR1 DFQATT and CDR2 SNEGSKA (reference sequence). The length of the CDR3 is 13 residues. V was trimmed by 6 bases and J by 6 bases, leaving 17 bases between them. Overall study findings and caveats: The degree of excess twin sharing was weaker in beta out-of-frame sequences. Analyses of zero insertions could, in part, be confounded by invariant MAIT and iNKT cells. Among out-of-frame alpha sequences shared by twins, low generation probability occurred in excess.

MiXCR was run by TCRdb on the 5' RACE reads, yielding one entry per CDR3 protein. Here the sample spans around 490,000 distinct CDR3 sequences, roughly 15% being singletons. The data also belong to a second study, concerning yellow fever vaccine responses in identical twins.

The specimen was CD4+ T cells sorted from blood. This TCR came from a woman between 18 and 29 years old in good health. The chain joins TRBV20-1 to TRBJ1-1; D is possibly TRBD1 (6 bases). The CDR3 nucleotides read TGCAGTGCCAAATTTCAGGGGTTCGCTGAAGCTTTCTTT. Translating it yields CSAKFQGFAEAFF.